Listed here is a single T cell receptor (beta chain). This sample was included in a study of Ad26.COV2.S vaccination and SARS-CoV-2 variants. Study overall: The donor belonged to the COV1001 Ad26.COV2.S trial arm. Once, or twice with 56 days between doses, Ad26.COV2.S was given intramuscularly.

Profiling relied on immunoSEQ multiplex PCR, and the TCRdb table lists in-frame clones only, not all of them. This sample has about 450,000 clones, with 89% found just once. Trimming removed 6 bases from V and 4 bases from J; junction bases left unmatched: 11. The CDR3 runs to 15 residues. The germline V gene encodes CDR1 MNHNY and CDR2 SVGAGI (reference sequence). Specified treatment: some 20 received Ad26.COV2.S at low or high dose, single or two shots; five or six received placebo; per-sample allocation not given. Sampling occurred on day 63 after the first vaccine or placebo injection. The shot given was an Ad26 vector that makes Wuhan-strain SARS-CoV-2 spike.

This clonotype was sampled from a person aged 18-60 years who received the Ad26.COV2.S COVID-19 vaccine or a placebo. The chain employs TRBV6-6 and TRBJ1-1; 7 bases are a match to TRBD1. The sample was peripheral blood, taken in a trial of Ad26.COV2.S vaccine versus placebo. The CDR3 loop is CASREYRGSVTEAFF. CDR3 DNA sequence: TGTGCCAGCAGGGAGTACAGGGGAAGTGTCACTGAAGCTTTCTTT.